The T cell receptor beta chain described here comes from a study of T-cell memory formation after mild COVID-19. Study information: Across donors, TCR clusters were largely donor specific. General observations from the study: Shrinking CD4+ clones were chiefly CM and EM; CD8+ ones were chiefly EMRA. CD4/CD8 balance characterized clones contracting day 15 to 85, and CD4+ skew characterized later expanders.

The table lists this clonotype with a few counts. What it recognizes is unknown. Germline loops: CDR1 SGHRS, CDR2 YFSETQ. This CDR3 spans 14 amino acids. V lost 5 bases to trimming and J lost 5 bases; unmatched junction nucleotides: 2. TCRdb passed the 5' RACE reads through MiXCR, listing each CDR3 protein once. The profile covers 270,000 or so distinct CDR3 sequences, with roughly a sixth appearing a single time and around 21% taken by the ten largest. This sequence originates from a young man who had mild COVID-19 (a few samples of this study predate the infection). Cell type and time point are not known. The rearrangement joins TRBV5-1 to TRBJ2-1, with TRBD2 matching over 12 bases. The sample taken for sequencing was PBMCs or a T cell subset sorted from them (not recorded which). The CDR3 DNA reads TGCGCCAGCAGTAGACTAGCGGGGGACAATGAGCAGTTCTTC. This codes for CASSRLAGDNEQFF.